This T cell receptor beta chain was captured in a study of blood T cell repertoires in COVID-19 (dated by TCRdb to about 2020). A note on the overall study: Collaborator samples came from the United States, Italy and Spain and covered acute and convalescent phases of COVID-19. The prospective study material was composed of cDNA or gDNA derived from T cells, B-cell-depleted T cells, or PBMCs. The dataset comprised deeply sampled blood TCRbeta repertoires from subjects exposed to, actively infected with, or recovered from COVID-19. The repertoires were released in a freely available public database meant as a resource for research on the immune response to SARS-CoV-2. Samples were obtained from the ongoing ImmuneRACE study (first 160 participants) and from 950 to 1,500 subjects provided by 6 global collaborators. A de-identified subject ID, COVID-19 status, age in years and sex were almost always included in the sample metadata. Where available, HLA class I and class II types were taken from metadata supplied by the sample provider and were not determined by assay-based typing.

TCRbeta CDR3 regions were amplified from genomic DNA using the immunoSEQ Assay, a bias-controlled multiplex PCR. The published analysis was carried out like this. The number of nucleated cells in each sample was estimated by amplification of reference gene primers within the assay. To quantify the absolute abundance of each unique TCRbeta CDR3 rearrangement, sequence reads were collapsed and filtered. For each sample, productive Simpson clonality was calculated as the square root of Simpson's diversity index over productive rearrangements. What TCRdb holds here is the immuneACCESS table cut down to in-frame rearrangements. Part of the clones is not present; checked against another copy, under half of the missing clones reflect an unresolved V gene, and the others are unexplained. The V and J calls and the clone size are those of that table, but D and trimming were determined from the DNA. The table for this sample lists approximately 460,000 clones; about 91% of them were counted only once. In total, the top ten clones hold about 0.91% of the sample.

This clone was counted a few times. What antigen it recognizes has not been identified. No base quality information exists; no much larger clone differs at one position. Here is what the overall study found, with its caveats: How much clinical and demographic metadata was included differed by source and by participant, and the metadata was provided uncurated.

One collaborating source in Seattle enrolled patients during active infection and followed them longitudinally through the course of disease. Each collaborating institution followed its own protocols to collect whole blood in K2EDTA tubes. For TCRbeta analysis, collaborators shipped samples in one of three forms: frozen whole blood, isolated PBMCs, or DNA extracted from either of those sample types. From cysteine to phenylalanine, the CDR3 is 11 amino acids long. The read is trimmed to its CDR3 DNA, 33 bases read in frame from base 1. V lost 5 bases and J lost 8 bases; the stretch between them is 8 bases long.

Input material: peripheral blood. The rearranged segments are TRBV12-3 or TRBV12-4 and TRBJ2-3; no D gene can be assigned with confidence. The sequence derives from a man younger than 30 with COVID-19, enrolled during active disease. The DNA sequence reads TGTGCCAGCAGTGGCCCAGGTACGCAGTATTTT. Its amino acids are CASSGPGTQYF.